Shown below are 27 T cell receptor beta chains from a single sample sequenced in a study of cytomegalovirus exposure and HLA in healthy donors. PCR primers comprised 60 Vbeta and 13 Jbeta primers. Sequencing was performed with immunoSEQ multiplex PCR; in TCRdb, only in-frame clones are kept and a portion is missing. Among under 120,000 clones listed, around two thirds were seen once. The sequencing input was PBMCs. The receptor set was obtained from a man aged 25 to 40 in good health and CMV-seropositive.

This clone has only one observation. This chain connects TRBV18 to TRBJ2-7; 7 bases fit TRBD2. Germline-derived CDR1 and CDR2 are KGHSH and LQKENI. This CDR3 has 13 amino acids. J lost 1 base, V lost 3 bases, and 0 bases had no gene match. CDR3 coding DNA: TGTGCCAGCTCACCGGGGGGGTCCTACGAGCAGTACTTC. This sequence encodes CASSPGGSYEQYF. The variable domain in full, completed from reference TRBV18 and TRBJ2-7, reads NAGVMQNPRHLVRRRGQEARLRCSPMKGHSHVYWYRQLPEEGLKFMVYLQKENIIDESGMPKERFSAEFPKEGPSILRIQQVVRGDSAAYFCASSPGGSYEQYFGPGTRLTVT.

The chain couples TRBV11-3 to TRBJ2-3; TRBD2 matches at 8 bases. CDR3 length: 15 amino acids. Unmatched junction bases numbered 11, after V lost 5 bases and J lost 7 bases. Germline-derived CDR1 and CDR2 are SGHNT and YENEEA. CDR3 protein: CASSPGIAGWHTQYF. CDR3 in DNA: TGTGCCAGCAGCCCCGGGATAGCGGGGTGGCATACGCAGTATTTT.

In this sample, this clone turned up once. V and J are TRBV11-2 and TRBJ2-5, with TRBD1 as a possible D gene (5 bases). Germline V gene lookup returns CDR1 SGHAT and CDR2 FQNNGV. V was trimmed by 7 bases and J by 4 bases, leaving 16 bases between them. The CDR3 is 14 residues long. The CDR3 protein is CASTDQPGAETQYF. The CDR3 DNA follows: TGTGCCAGCACCGATCAACCTGGGGCAGAGACCCAGTACTTC.

This chain uses TRBV18 with TRBJ1-5; D possibly corresponds to TRBD1 (6 bases). Germline V gene sequence: CDR1 KGHSH, CDR2 LQKENI. V was clipped by 5 bases and J by 8 bases, with 16 bases between them. This CDR3 spans 14 amino acids. CDR3 protein: CASSGGRAQEPQHF. Here the CDR3 DNA reads TGTGCCAGCTCAGGGGGCAGGGCGCAGGAGCCCCAGCATTTT.

This chain joins TRBV10-3 and TRBJ1-5; D is ambiguous. The CDR3 spans 13 residues. Trimming removed 0 bases from V and 7 bases from J, with 7 bases in between. CDR1 ENHRY and CDR2 SYGVKD come from the germline V gene. Here the CDR3 DNA reads TGTGCCATCAGTGAGTCGCGGGAACAGCCCCAGCATTTT. Residues: CAISESREQPQHF.

The genes are TRBV6-5 and TRBJ2-1; tentative D call: TRBD1 (6 bases). The germline gives CDR1 MNHEY, CDR2 SVGAGI. This CDR3 region has 12 residues. CDR3 DNA: TGTGCTGCGACAGGCTCGAGAAGTGAGCAGTTCTTC. Protein: CAATGSRSEQFF.

The CDR3 DNA sequence: TGTGCCAGCAGCCACCGGGACAGGGGCCAAGAGACCCAGTACTTC. Its protein is CASSHRDRGQETQYF. The gene calls are TRBV11-3 and TRBJ2-5, with 10 positions matching TRBD1. The trim removed 5 bases at V and 1 base at J, leaving 4 bases unmatched. Germline lookup yields CDR1 SGHNT and CDR2 YENEEA. This CDR3 is built from 15 residues.

CDR3 in DNA: TGTGCCAGCAGCCCCGACAGGGGTGACAATCAGCCCCAGCATTTT. As protein: CASSPDRGDNQPQHF. The genes are TRBV5-4 and TRBJ1-5, with 8 positions matching TRBD1. J lost 3 bases, V lost 4 bases, and 6 bases had no gene match. The CDR3 is made up of 15 amino acids. From germline, CDR1 is SGHNT and CDR2 YYREEE (reference sequence).

This clone was detected only once. The rearrangement joins TRBV29-1 to TRBJ2-3, with a possible D match to TRBD2 (6 bases). The CDR3 runs 13 residues. Trimming cost V 8 bases and J 2 bases, with 14 bases left between them. CDR1 is SQVTM and CDR2 is ANQGSEA in the germline V gene. The CDR3 nucleotides are TGCAGCCTCACTAGCAGATTCACAGATACGCAGTATTTT. Its translation: CSLTSRFTDTQYF.

The J gene is TRBJ1-1, the V gene TRBV7-2; tentative D call: TRBD1 (5 bases). The germline CDR1 and CDR2 sequences are SGHTA and FQGNSA. Trimming stripped 5 bases from V and 1 base from J, with 8 bases between. This CDR3 is 13 amino acids long. The CDR3 loop reads CASSTQGNTEAFF. The DNA for the CDR3 is TGTGCCAGCAGCACCCAGGGGAACACTGAAGCTTTCTTT.

This clone was seen more than once but under ten times. J is TRBJ1-1 and V is TRBV6-1, with D maybe TRBD1 (6 bases). Trimming took 6 bases from V and 5 from J, leaving 16 bases between them. This CDR3 has 14 amino acids. From germline, CDR1 is MNHNS and CDR2 SASEGT. The CDR3 DNA is TGTGCCAGCAGGGGACGGGGGGGCTGGACTGAAGCTTTCTTT. Translating it yields CASRGRGGWTEAFF.

The chain has TRBV7-9 and TRBJ1-4; 10 nucleotides align to TRBD1. Losses at the gene ends were 5 bases for V and 6 bases for J; bases not matched to a gene: 6. Germline CDR1 is SEHNR and CDR2 is FQNEAQ (reference sequence). This CDR3 region has 15 residues. The CDR3 DNA reads TGTGCCAGCAGCGCCTCCGGGACAGGGGATGAAAAACTGTTTTTT. Translation: CASSASGTGDEKLFF.

This rearrangement joins TRBV27 to TRBJ1-2; no clear D. V was clipped by 5 bases and J by 0 bases, with 16 bases between them. The CDR3 covers 16 residues. Germline CDR1 and CDR2: MNHEY and SMNVEV (reference sequence). The CDR3 DNA reads TGTGCCAGCAGTGGTTCTGGAGCCCCCGCTAACTATGGCTACACCTTC. Translation: CASSGSGAPANYGYTF.

The J gene is TRBJ2-2, the V gene TRBV6-5; D perhaps matches TRBD1 (5 bases). V was pared by 5 bases and J by 5 bases, with 9 bases between. The CDR3 length is 13 residues. Germline V gene sequence: CDR1 MNHEY, CDR2 SVGAGI. The CDR3 DNA sequence: TGTGCCAGCAGTGCAGGGTGGACCGGGGAGCTGTTTTTT. This translates into CASSAGWTGELFF.

The chain employs TRBV7-9 and TRBJ2-1, with TRBD2 matching over 10 bases. The CDR3 is 15 amino acids. The germline V gene has CDR1 SEHNR and CDR2 FQNEAQ (reference sequence). The V and J ends lost 5 bases and 4 bases, in that order; junction bases with no gene match: 5. The CDR3, as DNA: TGTGCCAGCAGCCCGCCTAGCGGGGGATACAATGAGCAGTTCTTC. Translation gives CASSPPSGGYNEQFF.

The chain joins TRBV5-4 to TRBJ1-6; TRBD1 matches 10 bases. Germline CDR1 reads SGHNT; CDR2 reads YYREEE (reference sequence). There are 16 residues in the CDR3. The V gene end was trimmed by 2 bases and the J gene end by 11 bases; junction bases not matched to a gene: 10. The CDR3 here is CASSFSGTGAGTPLHF. As DNA, the CDR3 is TGTGCCAGCAGCTTTTCCGGGACAGGGGCGGGTACACCCCTCCACTTT.

The rearrangement joins TRBV2 to TRBJ1-6, with D perhaps matching TRBD1 (6 bases). CDR1 SNHLY and CDR2 FYNNEI come from the germline V gene. This CDR3 spans 15 amino acids. Between the trimmed V and J ends, which lost 2 bases and 8 bases, there was a span of 13 bases. The CDR3 sequence: CASSEIGGQDSPLHF. The DNA for the CDR3 is TGTGCCAGCAGTGAAATAGGGGGTCAAGATTCACCCCTCCACTTT.

This chain uses TRBV5-1 with TRBJ2-5, with a possible D match to TRBD1 (6 bases). Trimming removed 5 bases from V and 1 base from J, with 15 bases in between. Germline V gene lookup returns CDR1 SGHRS and CDR2 YFSETQ. This CDR3 is built from 15 residues. The CDR3 DNA reads as TGCGCCAGCAGTAACCGGGTCAGGGGCCAAGAGACCCAGTACTTC. Translating it yields CASSNRVRGQETQYF. The complete variable domain, with remaining parts taken from reference TRBV5-1 and TRBJ2-5, reads KAGVTQTPRYLIKTRGQQVTLSCSPISGHRSVSWYQQTPGQGLQFLFEYFSETQRNKGNFPGRFSGRQFSNSRSEMNVSTLELGDSALYLCASSNRVRGQETQYFGPGTRLLVL.

This chain links TRBV14 with TRBJ1-2, with 7 bases identical to TRBD1. Per germline, CDR1 SGHDN and CDR2 FVKESK. CDR3 size: 14 residues. With V trimmed by 4 bases and J by 3 bases, 5 bases remained unmatched. In DNA form, the CDR3 reads TGTGCCAGCAGCCCGACAGGGCTTGACTATGGCTACACCTTC. Protein sequence: CASSPTGLDYGYTF.

The J gene is TRBJ2-1, the V gene TRBV27; 9 bases agree with TRBD1. The germline CDR1 and CDR2 sequences are MNHEY and SMNVEV (reference sequence). V gave up 4 bases and J gave up 7 bases; unmatched junction bases: 11. The length of the CDR3 is 16 residues. The CDR3 region is CASSSLDRGNMNEQFF. For the CDR3, the DNA is TGTGCCAGCAGTTCATTAGACAGGGGGAATATGAATGAGCAGTTCTTC.

This clone has just a few counts. The J gene is TRBJ2-3, the V gene TRBV6-5, with 10 bases lining up with TRBD2. Germline V gene data show CDR1 as MNHEY and CDR2 as SVGAGI. J lost 5 bases, V lost 5 bases, and 4 bases had no gene match. CDR3 length: 14 residues. CDR3 amino acids: CASSRGLAIDTQYF. The CDR3 nucleotides are TGTGCCAGCAGTCGGGGACTAGCGATAGATACGCAGTATTTT.

The chain links TRBV5-1 to TRBJ1-4, with D possibly being TRBD1 (5 bases). Germline V gene lookup returns CDR1 SGHRS and CDR2 YFSETQ. The CDR3 is made up of 16 amino acids. V lost 4 bases and J 2 bases, leaving 15 bases between the germline ends. CDR3 amino acids: CASSLVGRGTNEKLFF. The DNA of the CDR3 is TGCGCCAGCAGCCTGGTGGGGCGGGGGACTAATGAAAAACTGTTTTTT.

A few counts support this clone. The chain combines TRBV7-6 with TRBJ1-1, with a weak D call TRBD1 (5 bases). The V and J ends lost 5 bases and 5 bases respectively, with 24 bases between them. Germline V gives CDR1 SGHVS, CDR2 FNYEAQ. CDR3 size: 17 residues. The CDR3 nucleotides are TGTGCCAGCAGCCCCGCTGACAGTGCCGGGCCTGTGACTGAAGCTTTCTTT. It encodes CASSPADSAGPVTEAFF.

The V gene is TRBV18, the J gene TRBJ1-2, with D tentatively TRBD1 (5 bases). Trimming took off 0 bases at V and 2 bases at J, with 7 bases between the two ends. Looked up from germline, CDR1 is KGHSH and CDR2 is LQKENI. CDR3 length equals 14 residues. The CDR3 protein is CASSPPTDNYGYTF. The CDR3, as DNA: TGTGCCAGCTCACCACCGACAGACAACTATGGCTACACCTTC.

The chain links TRBV5-1 to TRBJ2-2; 7 bases line up with TRBD2. Trimming removed 2 bases from V and 2 bases from J; junction bases left unmatched: 6. Germline lookup yields CDR1 SGHRS and CDR2 YFSETQ. This CDR3 has 16 residues. The chain's CDR3 is CASSLGSGANTGELFF. As DNA, the CDR3 is TGCGCCAGCAGCTTAGGGAGCGGGGCCAACACCGGGGAGCTGTTTTTT. The full variable domain, with the rest looked up from reference TRBV5-1 and TRBJ2-2, is KAGVTQTPRYLIKTRGQQVTLSCSPISGHRSVSWYQQTPGQGLQFLFEYFSETQRNKGNFPGRFSGRQFSNSRSEMNVSTLELGDSALYLCASSLGSGANTGELFFGEGSRLTVL.

The rearrangement joins TRBV5-1 to TRBJ1-2; D not certain. The CDR3 has 14 residues. Trimming took off 4 bases at V and 0 bases at J, with 10 bases between the two ends. Germline V gene lookup returns CDR1 SGHRS and CDR2 YFSETQ. The CDR3 DNA sequence: TGCGCCAGCAGCCGCTCGACAACTAACTATGGCTACACCTTC. Amino acid sequence: CASSRSTTNYGYTF.

The rearrangement links TRBV27 to TRBJ2-4; TRBD1 matches at 7 bases. Germline V gene data show CDR1 as MNHEY and CDR2 as SMNVEV (reference sequence). V lost 5 bases to trimming and J lost 3 bases; unmatched junction nucleotides: 7. The CDR3 is made up of 15 amino acids. The CDR3 DNA is TGTGCCAGCAGTACCGACAGGGTAGGCAAAAACATTCAGTACTTC. It codes for CASSTDRVGKNIQYF.